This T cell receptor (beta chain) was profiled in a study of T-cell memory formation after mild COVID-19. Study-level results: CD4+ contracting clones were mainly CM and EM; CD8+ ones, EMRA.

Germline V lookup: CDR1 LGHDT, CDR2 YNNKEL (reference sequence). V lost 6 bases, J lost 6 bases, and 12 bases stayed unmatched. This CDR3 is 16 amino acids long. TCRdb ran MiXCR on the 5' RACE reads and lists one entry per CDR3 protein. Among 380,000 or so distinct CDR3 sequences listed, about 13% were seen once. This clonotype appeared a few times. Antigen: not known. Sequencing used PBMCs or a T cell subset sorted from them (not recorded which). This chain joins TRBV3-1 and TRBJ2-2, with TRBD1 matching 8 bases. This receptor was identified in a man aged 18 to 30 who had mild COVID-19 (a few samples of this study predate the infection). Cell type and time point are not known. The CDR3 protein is CASRNEARGLSGELFF. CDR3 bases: TGTGCCAGCAGGAACGAGGCCAGGGGGCTTTCCGGGGAGCTGTTTTTT.